This T cell receptor beta chain emerged from a study of blood T cell repertoires in COVID-19. Study context: Samples taken during acute and convalescent COVID-19 were collected in the United States, Italy and Spain. The cDNA or gDNA used as material had been derived from T cells, B-cell-depleted T cells, or PBMCs.

In the study's own analysis: Amplified reference gene primers provided the basis for estimating nucleated cell counts. Profiling relied on immunoSEQ multiplex PCR, and the TCRdb table lists in-frame clones only, not all of them. V, J and clone size are those of that table, while D and trimming were read from the DNA. The sample holds about 410,000 clones, 70% to 90% seen once. J gave up 3 bases and V 4 bases, and 5 bases lay outside the gene matches. CDR1 is SGHDT and CDR2 is YYEEEE in the germline V gene. The CDR3 has 15 residues. The J gene is TRBJ1-5, the V gene TRBV5-6; 9 bases line up with TRBD1. The TCR comes from a woman between 25 and 40 years old with active or convalescent COVID-19. Sequenced: peripheral blood. CDR3 bases: TGTGCCAGCAGCCCGGGGACAGGGCTCAATCAGCCCCAGCATTTT. It specifies CASSPGTGLNQPQHF.